The 12 T cell receptor beta chains given below trace back to one sample, sequenced in a study of metastatic and nonmetastatic thyroid tumors (dated by TCRdb to 2018 to 2021). The library was obtained by PCR. Sequencing used an Illumina HiSeq 4000. TCRdb reprocessed the public reads (quality trimming at Q25 with fastp, clone calling with MiXCR) and kept in-frame beta chains. For this sample there are approximately 35,000 clones; about a fifth appear just once. Jointly, the top ten make up 3% of the sample. No patient had received any treatment before thyroid surgery. The sample taken for sequencing was tumor tissue. These receptors all come from a male donor with papillary thyroid cancer or a benign thyroid nodule (not recorded which). Some clones in this sample may be carry-over from other donors' samples.

The gene calls are TRBV7-2 and TRBJ1-4; D not resolved. This CDR3 spans 14 amino acids. Looked up from germline, CDR1 is SGHTA and CDR2 is FQGNSA. Deletions cut 4 bases from V and 8 bases from J, with 14 bases between. CDR3 amino acids: CASSSGGPAEKLFF. The DNA for the CDR3 is TGTGCCAGCAGCTCCGGTGGCCCCGCCGAAAAACTGTTTTTT.

J is TRBJ2-1 and V is TRBV6-5; 15 bases match TRBD2. CDR3 length: 18 amino acids. Trimming took 4 bases from V and 5 from J; bases not matched to a gene: 9. Germline loops: CDR1 MNHEY, CDR2 SVGAGI. Here the CDR3 DNA reads TGTGCCAGCAGTTTGATTTGGGGACTAGCGGGAGGTAACAATGAGCAGTTCTTC. Translation: CASSLIWGLAGGNNEQFF.

This chain uses TRBV24-1 with TRBJ1-1, with D maybe TRBD1 (5 bases). The CDR3 loop spans 13 amino acids. Trimming took 4 bases from V and 11 from J, leaving 16 bases between them. Germline values: CDR1 KGHDR, CDR2 SFDVKD. CDR3 in amino acids: CATSEPGFSQAFF. The CDR3 DNA reads TGTGCCACCAGTGAACCAGGGTTTTCACAGGCTTTCTTT.

This clone was observed many times. J is TRBJ2-5 and V is TRBV19, with D perhaps being TRBD1 or TRBD2 (5 bases each). Germline CDR1 and CDR2: LNHDA and SQIVND (reference sequence). The V and J ends lost 1 base and 3 bases respectively, with 15 bases between them. The CDR3 runs to 16 residues. CDR3 sequence: CASSIAGTGRKETQYF. The CDR3 DNA sequence: TGTGCCAGTAGTATAGCAGGGACGGGAAGGAAAGAGACCCAGTACTTC.

This clone has a count of ten or more. This may arise from a read error, as a much more abundant clone is one base away. The CDR3 does not close with the conserved phenylalanine or tryptophan, likely indicating a read error. This chain uses TRBV7-9 with TRBJ2-5, with 10 bases that match TRBD1. In germline, CDR1 is SEHNR, CDR2 FQNEAQ (reference sequence). CDR3 size: 16 residues. V trimming: 3 bases; J trimming: 0 bases; junction bases outside the gene matches: 4. CDR3 sequence reads: CASSLGTGEYQETQYV. The CDR3 DNA follows: TGTGCCAGCAGCTTGGGGACAGGGGAGTACCAAGAGACCCAGTACGTC.

V usage is TRBV27 and J usage is TRBJ2-7, with a possible D match to TRBD1 (6 bases). V shed 5 bases and J shed 4 bases, with 12 bases lying between them. CDR3 length: 13 amino acids. Germline lookup yields CDR1 MNHEY and CDR2 SMNVEV (reference sequence). DNA of the CDR3: TGTGCCAGCAGTGCAGCAGGGGTGTACGAGCAGTACTTC. This codes for CASSAAGVYEQYF.

CDR3 DNA: TGCAGTGCTAGATATATTGTCAGGGATGGCTACACCTTC. It translates to CSARYIVRDGYTF. V and J are TRBV20-1 and TRBJ1-2; TRBD1 is a possible D gene (5 bases). Per the germline V gene, CDR1 is DFQATT and CDR2 is SNEGSKA (reference sequence). The V end was cut by 2 bases, the J end by 6 bases, with 13 bases between. The CDR3 is 13 residues long.

The table lists this clone with many counts. The chain links TRBV10-1 to TRBJ2-1; D perhaps matches TRBD2 (5 bases). The CDR3 covers 16 residues. The germline V gene encodes CDR1 WNHNN and CDR2 SYGVQD (reference sequence). V gave up 0 bases and J gave up 8 bases, with 17 bases separating them. CDR3 region: CASSESRPSGVHEQFF. The CDR3 DNA reads TGCGCCAGCAGTGAGTCGAGGCCCAGCGGAGTGCATGAGCAGTTCTTC.

This clone is classed as medium-sized. The genes are TRBV7-2 and TRBJ2-7; TRBD2 matches 8 bases. This CDR3 has 15 amino acids. Germline CDR1 and CDR2: SGHTA and FQGNSA. V lost 2 bases and J lost 5; bases outside the gene matches: 8. In nucleotides, the CDR3 is TGTGCCAGCAGCTTAAAGCGGGAGATCAGCAACGAGCAGTACTTC. Translation: CASSLKREISNEQYF.

This clone was observed a handful of times. This may be a read error: a much more frequent sequence differs by one nucleotide. The J gene is TRBJ2-7, the V gene TRBV5-6; D gene ambiguous. CDR1 and CDR2 (germline): SGHDT, YYEEEE. CDR3 length: 16 residues. Between the trimmed V and J ends, which lost 4 bases and 3 bases, there was a span of 20 bases. The CDR3 DNA follows: TGTGCCAGCAGCCTGGACGGACGGACCTCCCTCTACGAGCAGTACTTC. Its protein is CASSLDGRTSLYEQYF.

In this sample, this clone turned up many times. For the CDR3, the DNA is TGTGCCACCAGCAGAGTCGGTAGCGGTACCGGGGAGCTGTTTTTT. Translation gives CATSRVGSGTGELFF. The V and J genes are TRBV15 and TRBJ2-2; D possibly corresponds to TRBD2 (6 bases). The CDR3 has 15 residues. Germline CDR1 LNHNV, CDR2 YYDKDF (reference sequence). V was cut by 1 base and J by 5 bases, with 11 bases left in between.

By proportion, this clone is medium-sized. The chain joins TRBV6-5 to TRBJ1-1, with TRBD1 as a possible D gene (5 bases). Trimming removed 2 bases from V and 0 bases from J, with 16 bases in between. This CDR3 region has 17 residues. Germline CDR1 is MNHEY and CDR2 is SVGAGI. The CDR3 loop is CASSYGTGADLNTEAFF. Here the CDR3 DNA reads TGTGCCAGCAGTTACGGTACCGGGGCAGACCTGAACACTGAAGCTTTCTTT.